This record looks at one T cell receptor beta chain sequence and its context. The target antigen is unknown. The data originate from a study of shared clonotypes between healthy human individuals. Study overall: Donors had three CD4 naive, three CD4 memory, two CD8 naive and one CD8 memory plate apiece.

General study points: Across subsets, estimated richness was generally greater for naive than for memory populations.

V was cut by 5 bases and J by 3 bases, with 16 bases left in between. Germline V gene data show CDR1 as SGHTA and CDR2 as FQGNSA. This CDR3 spans 15 amino acids. The data were produced by immunoSEQ multiplex PCR, yet TCRdb's version contains in-frame clones alone and is incomplete. The sample lists more than 400,000 clones; about 96% were seen once. This chain connects TRBV7-2 to TRBJ2-5; D call uncertain. Material: naive CD4+ T cells sorted from blood. Subset described: CD45RA+ positively selected. This TCR derives from a woman aged 25-40 years in good health. The CDR3 loop reads CASSPLGAREETQYF. Here the CDR3 DNA reads TGTGCCAGCAGCCCCCTCGGTGCCAGAGAAGAGACCCAGTACTTC.